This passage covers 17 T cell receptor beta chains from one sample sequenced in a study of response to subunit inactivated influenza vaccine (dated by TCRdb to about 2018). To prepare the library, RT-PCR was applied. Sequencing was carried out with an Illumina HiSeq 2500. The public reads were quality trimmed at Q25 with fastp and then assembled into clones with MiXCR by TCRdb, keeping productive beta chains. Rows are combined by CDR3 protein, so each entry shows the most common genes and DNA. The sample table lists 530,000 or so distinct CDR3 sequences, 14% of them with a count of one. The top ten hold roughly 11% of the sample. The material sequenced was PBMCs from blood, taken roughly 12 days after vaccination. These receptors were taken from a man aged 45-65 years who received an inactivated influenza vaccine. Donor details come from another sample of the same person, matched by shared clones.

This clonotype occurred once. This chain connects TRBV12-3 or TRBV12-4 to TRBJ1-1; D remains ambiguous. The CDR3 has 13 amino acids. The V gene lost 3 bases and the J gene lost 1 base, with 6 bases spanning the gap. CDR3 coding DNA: TGTGCCAGCAGTTTCTTCGGGAACACTGAAGCTTTCTTT. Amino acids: CASSFFGNTEAFF.

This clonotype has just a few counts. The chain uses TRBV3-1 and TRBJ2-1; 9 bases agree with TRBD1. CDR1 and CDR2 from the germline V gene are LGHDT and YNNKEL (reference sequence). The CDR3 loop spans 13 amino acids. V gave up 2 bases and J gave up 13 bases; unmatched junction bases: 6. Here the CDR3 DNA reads TGTGCCAGCAGCCAAAATCCGGGACAGGGACAGTTCTTC. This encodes CASSQNPGQGQFF.

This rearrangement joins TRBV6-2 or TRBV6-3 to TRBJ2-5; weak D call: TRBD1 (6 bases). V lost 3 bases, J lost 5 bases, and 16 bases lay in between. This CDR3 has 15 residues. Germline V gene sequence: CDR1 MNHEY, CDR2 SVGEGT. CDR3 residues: CASSYLRSGDETQYF. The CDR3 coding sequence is TGTGCCAGCAGTTATTTGAGATCAGGGGACGAGACCCAGTACTTC.

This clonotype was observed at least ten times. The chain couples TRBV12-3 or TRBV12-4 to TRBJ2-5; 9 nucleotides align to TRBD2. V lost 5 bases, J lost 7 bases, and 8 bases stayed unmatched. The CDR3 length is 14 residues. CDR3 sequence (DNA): TGTGCCAGCAGTGATAGCGGGAGAGGGGGGACCCAGTACTTC. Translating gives CASSDSGRGGTQYF.

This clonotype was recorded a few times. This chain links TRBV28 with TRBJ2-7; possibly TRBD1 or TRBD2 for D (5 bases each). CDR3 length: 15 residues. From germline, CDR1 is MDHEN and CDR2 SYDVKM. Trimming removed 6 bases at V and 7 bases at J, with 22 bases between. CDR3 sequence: CASRDALGAAWEQYF. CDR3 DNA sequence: TGTGCCAGCAGGGACGCGCTCGGGGCTGCGTGGGAGCAGTACTTC.

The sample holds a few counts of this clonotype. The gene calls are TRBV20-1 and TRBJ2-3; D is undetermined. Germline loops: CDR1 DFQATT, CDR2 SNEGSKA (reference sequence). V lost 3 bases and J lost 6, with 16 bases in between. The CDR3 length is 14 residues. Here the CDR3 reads CSASHPTFGDTQYF. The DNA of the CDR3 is TGCAGTGCTAGTCATCCGACGTTCGGCGATACGCAGTATTTT.

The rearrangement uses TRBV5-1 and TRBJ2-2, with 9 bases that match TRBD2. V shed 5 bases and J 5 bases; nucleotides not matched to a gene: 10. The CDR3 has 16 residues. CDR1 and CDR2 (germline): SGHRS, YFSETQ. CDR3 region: CASSSGFSGGTGELFF. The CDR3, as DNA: TGCGCCAGCAGTTCTGGTTTCAGCGGGGGGACCGGGGAGCTGTTTTTT.

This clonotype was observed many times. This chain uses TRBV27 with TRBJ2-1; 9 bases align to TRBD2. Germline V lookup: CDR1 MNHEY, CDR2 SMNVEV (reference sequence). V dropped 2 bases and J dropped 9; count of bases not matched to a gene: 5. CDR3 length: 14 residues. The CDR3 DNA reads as TGTGCCAGCAGTTTAGCGGGGGGGCCGGGTGAGCAGTTCTTC. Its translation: CASSLAGGPGEQFF.

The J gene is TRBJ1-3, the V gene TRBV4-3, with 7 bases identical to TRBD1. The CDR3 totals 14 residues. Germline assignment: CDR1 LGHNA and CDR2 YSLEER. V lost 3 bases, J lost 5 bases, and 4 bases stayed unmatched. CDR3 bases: TGCGCCAGCAGCCACGACAGGGCTAGAAACACCATATATTTT. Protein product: CASSHDRARNTIYF.

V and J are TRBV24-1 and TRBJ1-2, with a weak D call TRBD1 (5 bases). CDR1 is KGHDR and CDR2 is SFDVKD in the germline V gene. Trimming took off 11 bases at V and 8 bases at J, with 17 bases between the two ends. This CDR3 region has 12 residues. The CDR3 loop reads CAILGTEGGYTF. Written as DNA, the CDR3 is TGTGCCATCCTTGGGACCGAAGGAGGCTACACCTTC.

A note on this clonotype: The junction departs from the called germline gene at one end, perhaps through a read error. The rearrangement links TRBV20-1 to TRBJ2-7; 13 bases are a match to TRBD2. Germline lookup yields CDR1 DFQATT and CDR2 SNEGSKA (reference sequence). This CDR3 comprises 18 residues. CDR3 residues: CCARVFGTSGTSPYEQYF. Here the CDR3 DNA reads TGCTGTGCTAGAGTCTTTGGGACTAGCGGGACCTCCCCCTACGAGCAGTACTTC.

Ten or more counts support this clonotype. CDR3 sequence (DNA): TGCGCCAGCAGCCAAGAGAGGATCCAAAAGGGTGCGGACCAAGAGACCCAGTACTTC. Translating gives CASSQERIQKGADQETQYF. This chain connects TRBV4-1 to TRBJ2-5; D unresolved. Germline assignment: CDR1 MGHRA and CDR2 YSYEKL. The CDR3 length is 19 residues. Trimming shortened V by 0 bases and J by 0 bases, and 20 bases separated the two germline ends.

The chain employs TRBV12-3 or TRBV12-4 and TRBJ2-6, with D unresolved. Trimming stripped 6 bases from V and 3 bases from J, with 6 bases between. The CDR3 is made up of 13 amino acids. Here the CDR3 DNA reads TGTGCCAGCAGGGATTATGGGGCCAACGTCCTGACTTTC. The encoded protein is CASRDYGANVLTF.

CDR3 bases: TGTGCCAGCAGTGACGTAGGGTCTGCCTACGAGCAGTACTTC. Translation gives CASSDVGSAYEQYF. The chain has TRBV2 and TRBJ2-7; the D is unclear. Germline CDR1 and CDR2: SNHLY and FYNNEI. The V end lost 3 bases, the J end lost 2 bases, and 11 bases lay between the germline ends. The CDR3 length is 14 residues.

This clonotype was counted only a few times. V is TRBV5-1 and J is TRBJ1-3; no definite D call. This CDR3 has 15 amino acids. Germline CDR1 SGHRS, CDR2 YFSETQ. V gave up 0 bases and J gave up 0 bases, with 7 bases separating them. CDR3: CASSLEGNSGNTIYF. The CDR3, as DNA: TGCGCCAGCAGCTTGGAAGGAAACTCTGGAAACACCATATATTTT.

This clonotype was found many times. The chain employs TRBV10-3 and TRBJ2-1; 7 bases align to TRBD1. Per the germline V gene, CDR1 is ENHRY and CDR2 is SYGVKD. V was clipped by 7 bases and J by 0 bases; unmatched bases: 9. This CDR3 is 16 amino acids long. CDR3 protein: CAIKRQGESSYNEQFF. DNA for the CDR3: TGTGCCATCAAGAGACAGGGCGAGAGCTCCTACAATGAGCAGTTCTTC.

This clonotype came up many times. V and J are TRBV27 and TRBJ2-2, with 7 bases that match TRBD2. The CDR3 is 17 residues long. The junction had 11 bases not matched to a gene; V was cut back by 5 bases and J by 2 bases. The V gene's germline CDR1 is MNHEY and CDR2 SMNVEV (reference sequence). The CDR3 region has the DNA TGTGCCAGCAGTCCCAGGATGGCGGGAGACAACACCGGGGAGCTGTTTTTT. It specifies CASSPRMAGDNTGELFF.